The 11 T cell receptor beta chains in this list originate from one sample, sequenced in a study of beta chain features in type 1 diabetes. The study's findings and limits: Across all four CD4+ subsets, people with type 1 diabetes showed modestly shorter TCRB CDR3s.

cDNA synthesis used the whole RNA isolate, giving expressed TCRB sequences. This table comes from immunoSEQ multiplex PCR, and its TCRdb copy is limited to in-frame clones, with some not included. The sample holds around 280,000 clones, about 15% seen once. These TCRs' antigens remain unknown. Sequenced sample: naive CD4+ T cells from blood. All receptors derive from a man aged 18 to 30 with type 1 diabetes.

The table lists this clone with a few counts. This chain connects TRBV7-9 to TRBJ2-7; 9 nucleotides line up with TRBD2. The CDR3 totals 15 residues. In germline, CDR1 is SEHNR, CDR2 FQNEAQ (reference sequence). V dropped 1 base and J dropped 3; count of bases not matched to a gene: 4. CDR3 sequence: CASSLGGGAGYEQYF. CDR3 sequence (DNA): TGTGCCAGCAGCTTAGGCGGGGGGGCGGGCTACGAGCAGTACTTC. Filled out from reference TRBV7-9 and TRBJ2-7, the complete variable domain reads DTGVSQNPRHKITKRGQNVTFRCDPISEHNRLYWYRQTLGQGPEFLTYFQNEAQLEKSRLLSDRFSAERPKGSFSTLEIQRTEQGDSAMYLCASSLGGGAGYEQYFGPGTRLTVT.

The chain recombines TRBV4-3 with TRBJ1-5; the match to TRBD1 covers 7 bases. The CDR3 sequence is 13 residues long. The J segment lost 5 bases and the V segment lost 5 bases, leaving 3 bases of the junction unmatched. Germline-derived CDR1 and CDR2 are LGHNA and YSLEER. The CDR3 coding sequence is TGCGCCAGCAGCGAGGACAGGTATCAGCCCCAGCATTTT. Translated, it gives CASSEDRYQPQHF.

This chain links TRBV19 with TRBJ2-2; tentative D call: TRBD1 (5 bases). The germline V gene encodes CDR1 LNHDA and CDR2 SQIVND (reference sequence). V gave up 6 bases and J gave up 6 bases, with 11 bases separating them. This CDR3 comprises 13 residues. For the CDR3, the DNA is TGTGCCAGTAGGAGCCAGGGTCCCGGGGAGCTGTTTTTT. It specifies CASRSQGPGELFF.

This clone occurred a few times. The rearrangement links TRBV7-2 to TRBJ2-5; 7 bases fit TRBD1. Germline CDR1 and CDR2: SGHTA and FQGNSA. The CDR3 sequence is 13 residues long. V lost 4 bases and J lost 4; bases outside the gene matches: 3. CDR3 in amino acids: CASSSRGIETQYF. The DNA of the CDR3 is TGTGCCAGCAGCTCCAGGGGGATAGAGACCCAGTACTTC.

The rearrangement links TRBV15 to TRBJ1-4; 9 nucleotides line up with TRBD1. Germline assignment: CDR1 LNHNV and CDR2 YYDKDF (reference sequence). This CDR3 is 17 amino acids long. V lost 4 bases and J lost 0; bases outside the gene matches: 6. For the CDR3, the DNA is TGTGCCACCAGCATCACAGGGGGCTTTACAACTAATGAAAAACTGTTTTTT. This codes for CATSITGGFTTNEKLFF.

This clone has more than one count but fewer than ten. Within the sample, other DNA sequences also encode this same CDR3. The gene calls are TRBV18 and TRBJ1-1; D is uncertain. Per the germline V gene, CDR1 is KGHSH and CDR2 is LQKENI. Trimming pared 3 bases from V and 1 base from J, leaving 3 bases between. The CDR3 length is 12 residues. The CDR3 DNA is TGTGCCAGCTCACCCCGGAACACTGAAGCTTTCTTT. Protein product: CASSPRNTEAFF.

Worth noting for this clone: At the DNA level, this CDR3 is encoded by other sequences in the same sample as well. This sequence joins TRBV28 and TRBJ2-1; the D is unclear. The CDR3 is 12 amino acids. V was cut by 3 bases and J by 6 bases, with 6 bases left in between. Germline lookup yields CDR1 MDHEN and CDR2 SYDVKM. The CDR3 loop is CASSLVRNEQFF. The CDR3 nucleotides are TGTGCCAGCAGTTTGGTGCGCAATGAGCAGTTCTTC.

J is TRBJ1-4 and V is TRBV9; D call uncertain. Trimming took off 1 base at V and 6 bases at J, with 13 bases between the two ends. CDR1 and CDR2 (germline): SGDLS, YYNGEE. The CDR3 contains 15 residues. DNA of the CDR3: TGTGCCAGCAGCGTAACACCGTCGAACGATGAAAAACTGTTTTTT. Translated: CASSVTPSNDEKLFF. The full variable domain, with the rest looked up from reference TRBV9 and TRBJ1-4, is DSGVTQTPKHLITATGQRVTLRCSPRSGDLSVYWYQQSLDQGLQFLIQYYNGEERAKGNILERFSAQQFPDLHSELNLSSLELGDSALYFCASSVTPSNDEKLFFGSGTQLSVL.

This clone was recorded a few times. CDR3 sequence: CSARRRKGYTF. The CDR3 DNA sequence: TGCAGTGCTAGGAGGCGAAAAGGCTACACCTTC. V and J are TRBV20-1 and TRBJ1-2; unclear D gene. The V end was cut by 3 bases, the J end by 8 bases, with 10 bases between. CDR1 is DFQATT and CDR2 is SNEGSKA in the germline V gene (reference sequence). This CDR3 contains 11 residues.

V is TRBV5-1 and J is TRBJ2-1, with D tentatively TRBD1 (6 bases). V was trimmed by 5 bases and J by 0 bases, leaving 9 bases between them. Germline V gene lookup returns CDR1 SGHRS and CDR2 YFSETQ. CDR3 length: 14 residues. The CDR3 protein is CASSRQDSYNEQFF. In nucleotides, the CDR3 is TGCGCCAGCAGTCGACAGGACTCCTACAATGAGCAGTTCTTC.

The chain recombines TRBV7-2 with TRBJ2-2; 11 positions match TRBD1. The germline CDR1 and CDR2 sequences are SGHTA and FQGNSA. The junction had 13 bases not matched to a gene; V was cut back by 2 bases and J by 5 bases. There are 19 residues in the CDR3. CDR3 coding DNA: TGTGCCAGCAGCTTACTAAGGACAGGGGGCAGTGGTGGGACCGGGGAGCTGTTTTTT. It specifies CASSLLRTGGSGGTGELFF.